This TCR beta chain emerged from a study of response to subunit inactivated influenza vaccine. Study-level points and caveats: Few new T cells, the authors suggested, are recruited by each seasonal influenza vaccination.

Many counts were recorded for this clonotype. Its antigen is not known. Each CDR3 protein gets one entry after TCRdb re-called the RT-PCR reads with MiXCR. The sample has around 530,000 distinct CDR3 sequences, about 10% seen once; the top ten hold about 9.4%. Trimming pared 3 bases from V and 5 bases from J, leaving 10 bases between. The CDR3 is 13 amino acids. Germline loops: CDR1 ENHRY, CDR2 SYGVKD. The chain is built from TRBV10-3 and TRBJ2-5; D unclear. The sample consisted of PBMCs from blood, taken on the day of vaccination. The sequence was collected from a man between 50 and 59 years old who received an inactivated influenza vaccine. This chain's CDR3 is CAISDTPRETQYF. The CDR3 nucleotides read TGTGCCATCAGTGATACACCCCGGGAGACCCAGTACTTC.